This TCR beta chain was retrieved from a study of T cell responses to AZD1222 COVID-19 vaccine. Here immunoSEQ multiplex PCR was the method, and the copy in TCRdb shows in-frame clones only, minus some. The table lists 100,000 to 150,000 clones, about 92% of them singletons. V shed 7 bases, J shed 0 bases, and the junction held 1 base outside the gene matches. CDR1 and CDR2 (germline): MNHNS, SASEGT. The CDR3 extends over 14 amino acids. The material sequenced was peripheral blood, taken on day 0 of MenACWY control vaccination. This clonotype originated in an adult in good health. The chain has TRBV6-1 and TRBJ2-2, with TRBD1 matching 8 bases. CDR3 coding DNA: TGTGCCAGCAAGGGACAGGCGAACACCGGGGAGCTGTTTTTT. It encodes CASKGQANTGELFF.